The sequence of this T cell receptor beta chain was determined in a study of blood T cell repertoires in COVID-19 (TCRdb year 2020). Context from the whole study: Samples covering the acute and convalescent phases of COVID-19 were provided by collaborators in the United States, Italy and Spain. The prospective study material was composed of cDNA or gDNA derived from T cells, B-cell-depleted T cells, or PBMCs. Subjects who had been exposed to COVID-19, were actively infected with it, or had recovered from it provided the deeply sampled blood TCRbeta repertoires that made up the dataset. A freely available public database, intended as a resource for researchers studying the immune response to SARS-CoV-2, is where the repertoires were released. Samples were obtained from the ongoing ImmuneRACE study (first 160 participants) and from 1,254 subjects provided by 6 global collaborators. The sample metadata nearly always contained a de-identified subject ID, COVID-19 status, age in years and sex. Where available, HLA class I and class II types were taken from metadata supplied by the sample provider and were not determined by assay-based typing. The paper as a whole reports these results and caveats: How much clinical and demographic metadata was included differed by source and by participant, and the metadata was provided uncurated.

In the case of this clone: The specificity of this receptor is unknown. No much larger clonotype is one base removed from it; base qualities were not supplied.

The immunoSEQ Assay, a bias-controlled multiplex PCR, was used to amplify TCRbeta CDR3 regions from genomic DNA. Concerning the study's data processing: The number of nucleated cells in each sample was estimated by amplification of reference gene primers within the assay. To quantify the absolute abundance of each unique TCRbeta CDR3 rearrangement, sequence reads were collapsed and filtered. Productive Simpson clonality was computed per sample as the square root of Simpson's diversity index over productive rearrangements. TCRdb limited this immuneACCESS table to in-frame rearrangements with V and J called. A share of clones is missing; checked studies link under half to unresolved V genes, and the rest is unexplained. V, J and clone size are taken as reported in that table, and D and trimming were inferred from the DNA itself. The sample table records approximately 440,000 clones; about 90% of these occur just once. About 0.63% of the sample comes from the top ten.

Participants in the prospective study were enrolled through a virtual design, were aged roughly 18 to 90 years, and lived in about 25 United States geographic areas. In the prospective study, participants were assigned to cohorts based on the clinical history participants reported in a screening survey and a study questionnaire. Recovered participants in ImmuneRACE Cohort 3 were defined as having two consecutive negative NP/OP PCR tests, clearance from a healthcare professional, or resolution of symptoms. Mobile phlebotomists in the prospective study collected whole blood, serum and a nasopharyngeal or oropharyngeal swab from every participant. Additional blood draws and questionnaires over a 2-month period could optionally be provided by prospective study participants. Prospective study blood samples were shipped either frozen or at room temperature before DNA extraction. Specimen: PBMCs or T cells enriched from blood (not recorded which). This TCR came from a man aged 18 to 35 who had recovered from COVID-19.

CDR3 reads: CASSPGSNSGNTIYF. The bases are TGTGCCAGTAGTCCCGGGAGCAACTCTGGAAACACCATATATTTT. In this chain, TRBV19 is recombined with TRBJ1-3, with the D gene too uncertain to name. The CDR3 goes from the cysteine to the phenylalanine over 15 residues. Solely the CDR3 DNA is kept, with 45 bases framed from the first base. CDR1 and CDR2 are drawn from the germline V gene (reference sequence): LNHDA, SQIVND. V sheds 5 bases and J sheds 0 bases, leaving 11 bases between their ends.